These 21 T cell receptor beta chains share one sample of origin, sequenced in a study of metastatic and nonmetastatic thyroid tumors. Thyroid surgery took place with no prior treatment in any patient. TCRdb re-called the PCR reads via MiXCR. The sample lists tens of thousands of clones, about a sixth occurring once. The material sequenced was blood. These receptors all stem from a female donor with papillary thyroid cancer or a benign thyroid nodule (not recorded which). Some clones in this sample may be carry-over from other donors' samples.

The genes are TRBV6-1 and TRBJ2-3, with no clear D. The CDR3 is 15 amino acids. Germline-derived CDR1 and CDR2 are MNHNS and SASEGT. The V gene lost 0 bases and the J gene lost 2 bases, with 9 bases spanning the gap. The CDR3 DNA is TGTGCCAGCAGTGAAGCCGTCCTTCCCACAGATACGCAGTATTTT. This gives the protein CASSEAVLPTDTQYF.

This clone occurred a few times. This chain joins TRBV6-2 or TRBV6-3 and TRBJ2-1; 10 bases map to TRBD2. The ends lost 8 bases at V and 0 bases at J; junction bases unmatched: 16. The CDR3 consists of 19 residues. Germline V gene data show CDR1 as MNHEY and CDR2 as SVGEGT. The CDR3 reads CASPRGLACRTSSYNEQFF. CDR3 nucleotides: TGTGCCAGCCCTCGGGGACTAGCGTGTAGAACGAGCTCCTACAATGAGCAGTTCTTC.

This clone was counted at least ten times. The chain carries TRBV20-1 and TRBJ2-5; either TRBD1 or TRBD2 may fit D (5 bases each). Germline V gives CDR1 DFQATT, CDR2 SNEGSKA (reference sequence). The CDR3 length is 12 residues. Trimming removed 1 base from V and 5 bases from J, with 8 bases in between. The CDR3 loop reads CSARGGDETQYF. The CDR3 DNA sequence: TGCAGTGCTAGAGGAGGGGACGAGACCCAGTACTTC.

This clone came up many times. This chain joins TRBV6-4 and TRBJ2-3; tentatively, D is TRBD2 (5 bases). V lost 5 bases and J lost 2, with 14 bases in between. Germline CDR1 reads MRHNA; CDR2 reads SNTAGT. The CDR3 totals 15 residues. The chain's CDR3 is CASSKSSSHTDTQYF. In DNA, the CDR3 is TGTGCCAGCAGTAAATCTAGCTCCCACACAGATACGCAGTATTTT.

This clone was picked up many times. The V call is TRBV6-1, the J call TRBJ1-5; maybe TRBD1 (5 bases). With 7 bases removed from V and 5 bases from J, the gap between germline ends came to 15 bases. The CDR3 is 14 residues long. The germline V gene has CDR1 MNHNS and CDR2 SASEGT. Here the CDR3 reads CASTPRRGDQPQHF. Written as DNA, the CDR3 is TGTGCCAGCACCCCCCGGCGGGGGGATCAGCCCCAGCATTTT.

This chain joins TRBV12-3 or TRBV12-4 and TRBJ2-5; no clear D gene. Trimming removed 2 bases at V and 5 bases at J, with 9 bases between. The CDR3 has 13 amino acids. CDR3 amino acids: CASSLRSRETQYF. The CDR3 coding sequence is TGTGCCAGCAGTTTACGGAGTCGGGAGACCCAGTACTTC.

Of note for this clone: This may come from a read error, since a much larger clone is one base off. This CDR3 reads CAGSLFGAQETQYF. The CDR3 DNA reads TGTGCCGGCAGTTTATTTGGAGCCCAAGAGACCCAGTACTTC. V is TRBV27 and J is TRBJ2-5; D remains unclear. The germline CDR1 and CDR2 sequences are MNHEY and SMNVEV (reference sequence). The CDR3 sequence is 14 residues long.

The chain employs TRBV30 and TRBJ1-1; possible D gene TRBD1, 5 bases. Germline lookup yields CDR1 GTSNPN and CDR2 SVGIG (reference sequence). V lost 4 bases, J lost 0 bases, and 15 bases lay in between. The CDR3 loop spans 15 amino acids. This CDR3 reads CAWNVMGPMNTEAFF. CDR3 DNA sequence: TGTGCCTGGAATGTAATGGGGCCAATGAACACTGAAGCTTTCTTT.

The chain couples TRBV6-5 to TRBJ2-7; a possible D gene is TRBD1 (5 bases). The V gene lost 0 bases and the J gene lost 6 bases, with 15 bases spanning the gap. This CDR3 is 15 amino acids long. Germline V gene sequence: CDR1 MNHEY, CDR2 SVGAGI. The CDR3 spells CASSYSGPATSEQYF. CDR3 nucleotides: TGTGCCAGCAGTTACTCGGGGCCAGCGACCAGCGAGCAGTACTTC.

This clone was detected ten times or more. The rearrangement links TRBV5-1 to TRBJ2-1; 13 bases align to TRBD2. V trimming: 3 bases; J trimming: 2 bases; junction bases outside the gene matches: 5. CDR3 length: 17 amino acids. Per the germline V gene, CDR1 is SGHRS and CDR2 is YFSETQ. CDR3: CASSWTSGSPTYNEQFF. The CDR3 region has the DNA TGCGCCAGCAGCTGGACTAGCGGGAGCCCTACCTACAATGAGCAGTTCTTC.

Many counts were recorded for this clone. The genes are TRBV10-1 and TRBJ2-1; 11 bases map to TRBD2. Germline loops: CDR1 WNHNN, CDR2 SYGVQD (reference sequence). Germline trimming cut 6 bases from V and 10 bases from J; bases unmatched to any gene: 8. The CDR3 contains 14 residues. CDR3 sequence (DNA): TGCGCCAGCAGCGCTAGCGGGAGGCGGGAAGAGCAGTTCTTC. Translation gives CASSASGRREEQFF.

The table lists this clone with a few counts. The rearrangement joins TRBV27 to TRBJ2-7; D is undetermined. Between the trimmed V and J ends, which lost 6 bases and 0 bases, there was a span of 9 bases. The CDR3 is 13 residues long. CDR1 MNHEY and CDR2 SMNVEV come from the germline V gene (reference sequence). The CDR3 spells CASREVGSYEQYF. As DNA, the CDR3 is TGTGCCAGCAGGGAAGTAGGCTCCTACGAGCAGTACTTC.

This clone was seen repeatedly, ten times or more. V and J are TRBV30 and TRBJ1-1; D gene ambiguous. This CDR3 is 18 amino acids long. Germline V gene lookup returns CDR1 GTSNPN and CDR2 SVGIG (reference sequence). V lost 3 bases and J 1 base, leaving 24 bases between the germline ends. CDR3: CAWRPSRTAGSGNTEAFF. DNA for the CDR3: TGTGCCTGGAGGCCCTCCCGGACGGCGGGTAGTGGGAACACTGAAGCTTTCTTT. Looking up the rest from reference TRBV30 and TRBJ1-1 gives the full variable domain: SQTIHQWPATLVQPVGSPLSLECTVEGTSNPNLYWYRQAAGRGLQLLFYSVGIGQISSEVPQNLSASRPQDRQFILSSKKLLLSDSGFYLCAWRPSRTAGSGNTEAFFGQGTRLTVV.

The chain uses TRBV7-6 and TRBJ2-7; D possibly corresponds to TRBD2 (7 bases). The CDR3 is 13 amino acids. V gave up 8 bases and J gave up 0 bases, with 11 bases separating them. Germline CDR1 reads SGHVS; CDR2 reads FNYEAQ. The CDR3 is CASGGGSSYEQYF. Here the CDR3 DNA reads TGTGCCAGCGGGGGGGGCTCCTCCTACGAGCAGTACTTC.

The sample holds one count of this clone. The chain joins TRBV5-1 to TRBJ1-1, with D tentatively TRBD1 (6 bases). Between the trimmed V and J ends, which lost 2 bases and 1 base, there was a span of 6 bases. Germline V gives CDR1 SGHRS, CDR2 YFSETQ. The CDR3 extends over 13 amino acids. CDR3 sequence (DNA): TGCGCCAGCAGCTTCAGGGGGAACACTGAAGCTTTCTTT. This codes for CASSFRGNTEAFF.

The sample holds many counts of this clone. This chain links TRBV11-2 with TRBJ2-7; TRBD2 aligns across 10 bases. With V trimmed by 8 bases and J by 2 bases, 9 bases remained unmatched. CDR3 length equals 15 residues. Germline values: CDR1 SGHAT, CDR2 FQNNGV. CDR3 loop: CASARSGGDAYEQYF. CDR3 in DNA: TGTGCCAGCGCCCGGAGCGGGGGGGACGCCTACGAGCAGTACTTC.

This clone came up many times. The rearrangement uses TRBV28 and TRBJ2-7; D is unresolved. CDR1 MDHEN and CDR2 SYDVKM come from the germline V gene. This CDR3 has 13 amino acids. V dropped 7 bases and J dropped 2 bases, with 12 bases sitting between them. The CDR3 protein is CASNAAGTYEQYF. DNA of the CDR3: TGTGCCAGCAATGCCGCAGGAACCTACGAGCAGTACTTC.

The V gene is TRBV5-1, the J gene TRBJ2-1, with D possibly being TRBD2 (6 bases). The CDR3 is 15 amino acids. Trimming took off 6 bases at V and 3 bases at J, with 16 bases between the two ends. Germline CDR1 is SGHRS and CDR2 is YFSETQ. The CDR3 DNA reads TGCGCCAGCATCCTCGGGGGACGGTACTACAATGAGCAGTTCTTC. Residues: CASILGGRYYNEQFF.

This clone has only one observation. The conserved final phenylalanine or tryptophan is absent from the CDR3, which likely points to a read error. The chain couples TRBV2 to TRBJ1-5; 10 bases line up with TRBD1. CDR3 length: 14 amino acids. V lost 6 bases to trimming and J lost 10 bases; unmatched junction nucleotides: 9. The V gene's germline CDR1 is SNHLY and CDR2 FYNNEI. The CDR3 is CASRPTGGGHPQHL. CDR3 sequence (DNA): TGTGCCAGCAGACCGACAGGGGGCGGTCATCCCCAGCATCTT.

Ten or more counts support this clone. The rearrangement links TRBV6-1 to TRBJ2-3; TRBD2 agrees at 11 bases. V shed 5 bases, J shed 5 bases, and the junction held 6 bases outside the gene matches. CDR3 size: 15 residues. Germline CDR1 reads MNHNS; CDR2 reads SASEGT. The CDR3 loop reads CASSPLAGAGDTQYF. The CDR3 region has the DNA TGTGCCAGCAGTCCACTAGCGGGAGCTGGAGATACGCAGTATTTT.

This clone is labeled as medium-sized. Different DNA sequences within this sample yield the same CDR3. The chain joins TRBV6-5 to TRBJ1-6; possible D gene TRBD1, 5 bases. CDR3 length: 16 residues. Germline loops: CDR1 MNHEY, CDR2 SVGAGI. Trimming removed 3 bases from V and 9 bases from J, with 18 bases in between. CDR3 loop: CASSYPAGTGSSPLHF. The CDR3 region has the DNA TGTGCCAGCAGTTATCCAGCCGGGACGGGCTCTTCACCCCTCCACTTT.